This passage covers 3 T cell receptor beta chains from one sample sequenced in a study of circulating CD8 cells and anti-PD-1 response in melanoma. The QIAseq Immune Repertoire TCR panel built the libraries from roughly 15 ng of total RNA. TCRdb reprocessed the reads via MiXCR and lists one record per CDR3 protein. The sample holds several hundred distinct CDR3 sequences, around 5.8% seen once. From live CD3+CD8+TCRalphabeta+ cells, four PD-1 and/or TIGIT subsets were sorted. The sequenced sample was CD8+ T cells from PBMCs, obtained at baseline or after one month of anti-PD-1 therapy (not recorded which). The receptors stem from a human donor with melanoma.

By its share, this clonotype is large. V usage is TRBV6-5 and J usage is TRBJ2-2; D tentatively reads TRBD1 or TRBD2 (6 bases each). CDR3 length: 15 residues. In germline, CDR1 is MNHEY, CDR2 SVGAGI. V was shortened by 2 bases and J by 5 bases, with 12 bases between the two germline ends. For the CDR3, the DNA is TGTGCCAGCAGTTACGTGGGGGGCGGGACCGGGGAGCTGTTTTTT. Protein sequence: CASSYVGGGTGELFF.

The sample holds a few counts of this clonotype. The junction departs from the called germline gene at one end, perhaps through a read error. The genes are TRBV20-1 and TRBJ1-1; D unclear. Germline V gives CDR1 DFQATT, CDR2 SNEGSKA (reference sequence). CDR3 length equals 11 residues. The CDR3 here is CSARDYTEAFF. In DNA, the CDR3 is TGCAGTGCTAGGGACTACACCGAAGCTTTCTTT.

This clonotype is judged large (0.1 to 1%). This sequence joins TRBV7-2 and TRBJ2-7; the D gene is possibly TRBD1 (5 bases). Trimming removed 1 base at V and 3 bases at J, with 10 bases between. The CDR3 is 14 amino acids. Germline lookup yields CDR1 SGHTA and CDR2 FQGNSA. CDR3 nucleotide sequence: TGTGCCAGCAGCTTAGATGACAGCTTCTACGAGCAGTACTTC. As protein: CASSLDDSFYEQYF.